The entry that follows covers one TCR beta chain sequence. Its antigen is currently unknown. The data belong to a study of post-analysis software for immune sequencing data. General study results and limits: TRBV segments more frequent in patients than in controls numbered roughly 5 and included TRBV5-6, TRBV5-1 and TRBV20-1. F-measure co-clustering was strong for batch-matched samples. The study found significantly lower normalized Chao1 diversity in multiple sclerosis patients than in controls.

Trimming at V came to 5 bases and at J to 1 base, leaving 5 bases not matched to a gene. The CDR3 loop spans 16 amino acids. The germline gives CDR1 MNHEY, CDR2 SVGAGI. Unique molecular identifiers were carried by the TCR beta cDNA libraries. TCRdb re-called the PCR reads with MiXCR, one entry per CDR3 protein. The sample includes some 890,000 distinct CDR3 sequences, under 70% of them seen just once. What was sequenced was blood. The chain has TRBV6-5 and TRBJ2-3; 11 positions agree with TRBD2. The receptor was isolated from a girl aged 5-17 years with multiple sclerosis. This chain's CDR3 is CASSPLAGGRTDTQYF. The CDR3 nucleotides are TGTGCCAGCAGTCCTCTAGCGGGGGGACGCACAGATACGCAGTATTTT.